The clone carrying this T cell receptor (beta chain) was seen at least ten times. Read sequence stops 3 residues before the CDR3 end, and the germline J gene provides the missing end. The table came from immunoSEQ multiplex PCR; TCRdb's copy has only in-frame clones and leaves some out. The sample was found to contain 35,000 or so clones, and every one recurs. This specimen comes from a study of T cell clonality in common variable immunodeficiency. V was shortened by 2 bases and J by 0 bases, with 8 bases between the two germline ends. The CDR3 runs 15 residues. The chain recombines TRBV12-3 or TRBV12-4 with TRBJ1-5; D possibly corresponds to TRBD1 (5 bases). The source of this sequence is a person between 18 and 75 years old in good health. Material: peripheral blood mononuclear cells. CDR3 sequence: CASSLTGDSNQPQHF. CDR3 DNA, as far as it was read: TGTGCCAGCAGTTTAACAGGAGATAGCAATCAGCCC.